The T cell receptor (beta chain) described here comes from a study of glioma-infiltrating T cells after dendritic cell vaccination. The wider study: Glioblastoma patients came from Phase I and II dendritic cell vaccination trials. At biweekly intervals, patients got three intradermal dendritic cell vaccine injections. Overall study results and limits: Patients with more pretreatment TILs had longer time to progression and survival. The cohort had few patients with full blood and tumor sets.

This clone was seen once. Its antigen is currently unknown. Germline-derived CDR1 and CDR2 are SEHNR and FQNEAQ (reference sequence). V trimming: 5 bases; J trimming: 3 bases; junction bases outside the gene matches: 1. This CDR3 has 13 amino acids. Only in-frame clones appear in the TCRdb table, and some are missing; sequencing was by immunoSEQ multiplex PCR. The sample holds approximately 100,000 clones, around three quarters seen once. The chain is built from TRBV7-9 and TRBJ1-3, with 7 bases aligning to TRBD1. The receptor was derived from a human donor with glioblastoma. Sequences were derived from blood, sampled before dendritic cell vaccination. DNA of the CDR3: TGTGCCAGCAGCCGACAGGGTGGAAACACCATATATTTT. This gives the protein CASSRQGGNTIYF.